This TCR beta chain stems from a study of cytomegalovirus exposure and HLA in healthy donors. Findings and caveats of the study: About 180 TCR beta chains were listed as cytomegalovirus-associated.

This clone has more than one count but fewer than ten. What it binds is unknown. Use of 60 Vbeta and 13 Jbeta primers characterized the PCR. Sequencing used immunoSEQ multiplex PCR; TCRdb keeps in-frame clones, though not all of them. Of 50,000 to 65,000 clones listed, about 80% are singletons. CDR1 MNHNS and CDR2 SASEGT come from the germline V gene. The ends lost 1 base at V and 4 bases at J; junction bases unmatched: 4. The CDR3 spans 15 residues. At sampling all donors were nominally healthy, likely with unrecorded immune exposures. The TCR was taken from a man between 45 and 60 years old in good health and CMV-seropositive. Sequenced input: PBMCs. The rearrangement uses TRBV6-1 and TRBJ1-5, with 7 bases matching TRBD1. The CDR3 DNA follows: TGTGCCAGCAGTGAAGGAGGGGGCCGGAATCAGCCCCAGCATTTT. Residues: CASSEGGGRNQPQHF.